One sample yielded the 10 T cell receptor beta chains listed below, sequenced in a study of CD8 T cells in ankylosing spondylitis (dated by TCRdb to the late 2010s). Library method: 5' RACE. Sequencing took place on an Illumina HiSeq 2500. In TCRdb, the public reads were trimmed at Q25 with fastp and aligned with MiXCR, with productive beta chains retained. Rows are combined by CDR3 protein, so each entry shows the most common genes and DNA. The sample table lists roughly 13,000 distinct CDR3 sequences, 2.8% of them with a count of one. The ten largest make up roughly 10% of the sample. Material for sequencing was blood, either unsorted or a sorted T cell fraction (not recorded which). Receptors were obtained from a male donor with ankylosing spondylitis or in good health (not recorded which).

This clonotype was seen repeatedly, ten times or more. The CDR3 nucleotides are TGTGCCAGCAGCGTAGGGGCGGAGGCCACAGATACGCAGTATTTT. It specifies CASSVGAEATDTQYF. The chain uses TRBV9 and TRBJ2-3, with D possibly TRBD2 on 5 matching bases. Germline CDR1 SGDLS, CDR2 YYNGEE. The V end lost 0 bases, the J end lost 2 bases, and 10 bases lay between the germline ends. This CDR3 is 15 amino acids long.

This clonotype was detected ten times or more. V gene TRBV9 combines with J gene TRBJ2-1, with 7 positions matching TRBD1. Germline CDR1 and CDR2: SGDLS and YYNGEE. Trimming at V came to 0 bases and at J to 6 bases, leaving 12 bases not matched to a gene. The CDR3 totals 17 residues. The CDR3 DNA reads TGTGCCAGCAGCGTAGCTACGGGAAGGGGGCAGGGCAATGAGCAGTTCTTC. The encoded protein is CASSVATGRGQGNEQFF.

In its sample, this clonotype was seen many times. The chain is built from TRBV9 and TRBJ2-1; a possible D gene is TRBD2 (5 bases). V dropped 0 bases and J dropped 6 bases, with 7 bases sitting between them. Germline CDR1 reads SGDLS; CDR2 reads YYNGEE. The CDR3 length is 13 residues. The CDR3 loop is CASSVELGNEQFF. In nucleotides, the CDR3 is TGTGCCAGCAGCGTAGAACTAGGCAATGAGCAGTTCTTC.

This clonotype was seen ten or more times. The chain carries TRBV21-1 and TRBJ2-7; the table gives TRBD1 as D, unverified against the DNA. TRBV21-1 is designated a pseudogene. The CDR3 is 15 amino acids. Here the CDR3 reads CASSTTGTGGHEQYF. As DNA, the CDR3 is TGTGCCAGCAGCACTACCGGGACAGGGGGCCACGAGCAGTACTTC.

The CDR3 region has the DNA TGTGCCAGCGTAAGAATTGGGTCTACCGAGCAGTACTTC. As protein: CASVRIGSTEQYF. The chain uses TRBV9 and TRBJ2-7; D is ambiguous. Germline loops: CDR1 SGDLS, CDR2 YYNGEE. Trimming removed 7 bases at V and 6 bases at J, with 17 bases between. The CDR3 is made up of 13 amino acids.

About this clonotype: One end of the junction is discordant with germline, which a read error may explain. The chain joins TRBV9 to TRBJ2-5, with 7 bases lining up with TRBD1. The CDR3 totals 15 residues. Germline CDR1 reads SGDLS; CDR2 reads YYNGEE. CDR3 coding DNA: TGTGCCAGCAGCGTGCCACAGGGGTGCGCAGAGACCCAGAACTTC. As protein: CASSVPQGCAETQNF.

This clonotype was observed many times. This CDR3 is CASSPRERGLSYEQYF. CDR3 coding DNA: TGTGCCAGCAGCCCCCGTGAGCGGGGGCTATCCTACGAGCAGTACTTC. The rearrangement joins TRBV9 to TRBJ2-7, with TRBD2 matching over 8 bases. The V gene's germline CDR1 is SGDLS and CDR2 YYNGEE. Losses at the gene ends were 4 bases for V and 1 base for J; bases not matched to a gene: 10. The CDR3 is made up of 16 amino acids.

This clonotype was recorded many times. The chain uses TRBV9 and TRBJ1-6, with 7 bases that match TRBD1. CDR1 and CDR2 (germline): SGDLS, YYNGEE. V was pared by 0 bases and J by 9 bases, with 9 bases of the junction left unmatched. The CDR3 loop spans 16 amino acids. The CDR3 reads CASSVGYEGAGSPLHF. The CDR3 nucleotides are TGTGCCAGCAGCGTAGGGTATGAGGGGGCAGGTTCACCCCTCCACTTT.

In its sample, this clonotype was seen many times. The chain uses TRBV9 and TRBJ2-4, with 12 bases lining up with TRBD2. Germline V gene lookup returns CDR1 SGDLS and CDR2 YYNGEE. This CDR3 has 17 amino acids. J lost 4 bases, V lost 3 bases, and 8 bases had no gene match. CDR3 coding DNA: TGTGCCAGCAGCGCCTGGACTAGCGGGGAGGGGAAAAACATTCAGTACTTC. Protein sequence: CASSAWTSGEGKNIQYF.

By share, this clonotype ranks as medium-sized. The V gene is TRBV9, the J gene TRBJ2-5; D is perhaps TRBD1 (6 bases). Germline lookup yields CDR1 SGDLS and CDR2 YYNGEE. V dropped 2 bases and J dropped 5 bases, with 13 bases sitting between them. The CDR3 totals 14 residues. This chain's CDR3 is CASSVQGYSETQYF. DNA of the CDR3: TGTGCCAGCAGCGTGCAGGGGTACAGCGAGACCCAGTACTTC. The full variable domain, with the rest looked up from reference TRBV9 and TRBJ2-5, is DSGVTQTPKHLITATGQRVTLRCSPRSGDLSVYWYQQSLDQGLQFLIQYYNGEERAKGNILERFSAQQFPDLHSELNLSSLELGDSALYFCASSVQGYSETQYFGPGTRLLVL.